This T cell receptor (beta chain) was retrieved from a study of blood T cell repertoires in COVID-19. About the study: The origin of the acute and convalescent COVID-19 samples was the United States, Italy and Spain. PBMCs, B-cell-depleted T cells, or T cells provided the cDNA or gDNA that made up the material.

Followed longitudinally, the Seattle patients had been enrolled during active infection. In the original processing: Estimation of nucleated cell counts relied on the amplification of reference gene primers. TCRdb keeps only in-frame clones here, not all; method: immunoSEQ multiplex PCR. That table furnishes V, J and clone size, whereas the DNA furnished D and trimming. The table records approximately 500,000 clones, 85% to 90% of them present only once. In this sample, this clone turned up a few times. Sequenced material: peripheral blood. The origin of this receptor is a woman aged 45 to 65 with COVID-19, enrolled during active disease.

The CDR3 DNA reads TGTGCCAGACATACTGAGGTACCCGGGGAGCTGTTTTTT. It encodes CARHTEVPGELFF. The gene calls are TRBV12-3 or TRBV12-4 and TRBJ2-2; D is unclear. V was clipped by 9 bases and J by 6 bases, with 14 bases between them. The CDR3 runs 13 residues.